Listed here are 10 T cell receptor beta chains from one sample, sequenced in a study of T-cell reconstitution after alpha-beta-depleted transplantation in children. TCRbeta library construction was performed incorporating unique molecular identifiers. TCRdb fed the PCR reads into MiXCR, producing one record per CDR3 protein. The sample holds some 400,000 distinct CDR3 sequences, around 21% seen once. This sample comprised PBMCs from the stem cell graft donor, obtained from the stem cell graft. Receptors were obtained from a human donor who donated a stem cell graft to a child with acute myeloid leukemia.

The chain joins TRBV5-6 to TRBJ1-5; no clear D. Germline-derived CDR1 and CDR2 are SGHDT and YYEEEE. This CDR3 region has 17 residues. V lost 0 bases and J lost 0, with 13 bases in between. CDR3: CASSLGVGLPSNQPQHF. CDR3 DNA: TGTGCCAGCAGCTTGGGTGTGGGGTTGCCTAGCAATCAGCCCCAGCATTTT.

The rearrangement joins TRBV27 to TRBJ2-1, with TRBD2 identical over 14 bases. Germline CDR1 is MNHEY and CDR2 is SMNVEV (reference sequence). The J segment lost 8 bases and the V segment lost 4 bases, leaving 7 bases of the junction unmatched. There are 16 residues in the CDR3. CDR3 amino acids: CASSSWTSGRKDEQFF. The CDR3, as DNA: TGTGCCAGCAGTTCCTGGACTAGCGGGAGGAAGGATGAGCAGTTCTTC.

This clonotype showed up just a few times. V gene TRBV5-6 combines with J gene TRBJ2-5; D call uncertain. This CDR3 contains 12 residues. Trimming stripped 0 bases from V and 4 bases from J, with 4 bases between. Germline V gives CDR1 SGHDT, CDR2 YYEEEE. CDR3 residues: CASSLAPETQYF. CDR3 DNA: TGTGCCAGCAGCTTGGCCCCAGAGACCCAGTACTTC.

This chain connects TRBV25-1 to TRBJ1-1, with D possibly matching TRBD1 (5 bases). CDR1 and CDR2 from the germline V gene are MGHDK and SYGVNS. V lost 2 bases and J 0 bases, leaving 10 bases between the germline ends. The CDR3 consists of 15 residues. The CDR3 loop reads CASSEGQGMNTEAFF. The CDR3 DNA reads TGTGCCAGCAGTGAAGGGCAGGGAATGAACACTGAAGCTTTCTTT.

This clonotype was seen repeatedly, ten times or more. This chain connects TRBV20-1 to TRBJ2-5, with TRBD2 matching over 7 bases. After removal of 6 bases from V and 5 bases from J, the junction contained 9 bases not matched to a gene. CDR1 is DFQATT, CDR2 SNEGSKA, per germline (reference sequence). This CDR3 has 13 amino acids. The DNA of the CDR3 is TGCAGTGCGAGCCGCACTAGCGCGGAGACCCAGTACTTC. Translated: CSASRTSAETQYF.

This chain uses TRBV3-1 with TRBJ1-1, with 7 bases lining up with TRBD1. This CDR3 has 16 residues. Unmatched junction bases numbered 13, after V lost 2 bases and J lost 7 bases. Germline assignment: CDR1 LGHDT and CDR2 YNNKEL (reference sequence). In DNA form, the CDR3 reads TGTGCCAGCAGCCAAATTGGTCGGACCAGGGGGTATGAAGCTTTCTTT. This encodes CASSQIGRTRGYEAFF. The variable domain in full, with the rest retrieved from reference TRBV3-1 and TRBJ1-1, is DTAVSQTPKYLVTQMGNDKSIKCEQNLGHDTMYWYKQDSKKFLKIMFSYNNKELIINETVPNRFSPKSPDKAHLNLHINSLELGDSAVYFCASSQIGRTRGYEAFFGQGTRLTVV.

The chain recombines TRBV10-3 with TRBJ2-1, with 7 bases identical to TRBD2. CDR1 ENHRY and CDR2 SYGVKD come from the germline V gene. The CDR3 spans 16 residues. V lost 0 bases, J lost 3 bases, and 5 bases stayed unmatched. CDR3 sequence (DNA): TGTGCCATCAGTGAGTCCCTAGCGGACTACTACAATGAGCAGTTCTTC. It codes for CAISESLADYYNEQFF.

The table lists this clonotype with many counts. The chain recombines TRBV4-2 with TRBJ2-2, with D uncertain. This CDR3 comprises 16 residues. The germline CDR1 and CDR2 sequences are LGHNA and YNFKEQ. Between the trimmed V and J ends, which lost 0 bases and 3 bases, there was a span of 11 bases. CDR3 sequence (DNA): TGTGCCAGCAGCCAAGACCGGAGCATGGACACCGGGGAGCTGTTTTTT. Encoded protein: CASSQDRSMDTGELFF.

This clonotype appeared a few times. The chain links TRBV5-5 to TRBJ1-3, with D maybe TRBD1 (5 bases). The V end lost 1 base, the J end lost 0 bases, and 17 bases lay between the germline ends. There are 18 residues in the CDR3. The germline V gene has CDR1 SGHKS and CDR2 YYEKEE (reference sequence). The chain's CDR3 is CASSLFLDSGFSGNTIYF. The CDR3, as DNA: TGTGCCAGCAGCTTGTTTTTAGACAGCGGTTTCTCTGGAAACACCATATATTTT.

This clonotype came up many times. J is TRBJ2-2 and V is TRBV20-1; 8 bases match TRBD2. From germline, CDR1 is DFQATT and CDR2 SNEGSKA (reference sequence). The CDR3 runs to 14 residues. The ends lost 6 bases at V and 0 bases at J; junction bases unmatched: 3. Written as DNA, the CDR3 is TGCAGTGCACTAGCGGTAACGAACACCGGGGAGCTGTTTTTT. Translating it yields CSALAVTNTGELFF.